This paragraph reports one T cell receptor (beta chain). These data are taken from a study of blood T cell repertoires in COVID-19. About the study: PBMCs, B-cell-depleted T cells, or T cells provided the cDNA or gDNA that made up the material.

The CDR3 has 15 residues. Germline V CDR1 and CDR2: SGHNT, YYREEE (reference sequence). Between the trimmed V and J ends, which lost 1 base and 4 bases, there was a span of 11 bases. The Seattle patients, enrolled during active infection, were followed longitudinally. Assay used: immunoSEQ multiplex PCR; TCRdb lists only in-frame clones, some missing. The sample shows 150,000 to 200,000 clones, around nine tenths of them seen only once. Sequencing was performed on peripheral blood. This chain joins TRBV5-4 and TRBJ2-2; maybe TRBD1 (5 bases). The receptor was derived from a woman in her sixties or seventies with COVID-19, enrolled during active disease. The CDR3 nucleotides read TGTGCCAGCAGCTTGTCGCAGGGCCTCACCGGGGAGCTGTTTTTT. Encoded protein: CASSLSQGLTGELFF.